The 18 T cell receptor beta chains in this list originate from one sample, sequenced in a study of identical twins. One entry per CDR3 protein results from TCRdb running MiXCR on the 5' RACE reads. The table has 450,000 or so distinct CDR3 sequences, more than 13% seen once. The same sample was also studied in work on yellow fever vaccine responses in identical twins.

Sequencing used CD4+ T cells sorted from blood. Receptor source: a woman aged 18-35 years in good health.

The V and J genes are TRBV7-2 and TRBJ1-1; D unresolved. Germline V gives CDR1 SGHTA, CDR2 FQGNSA. The length of the CDR3 is 12 residues. V lost 7 bases, J lost 4 bases, and 10 bases lay in between. The CDR3 DNA follows: TGTGCCAGCAATGAGAGGAGCACTGAAGCTTTCTTT. Its protein product is CASNERSTEAFF.

The chain carries TRBV29-1 and TRBJ1-1, with D perhaps TRBD1 (5 bases). This CDR3 comprises 11 residues. Germline V gene sequence: CDR1 SQVTM, CDR2 ANQGSEA. With 5 bases removed from V and 8 bases from J, the gap between germline ends came to 12 bases. CDR3 nucleotides: TGCAGCGTTTTCAGGGCCTCGGAAGCTTTCTTT. Protein: CSVFRASEAFF.

There are a few counts of this clonotype. The chain recombines TRBV9 with TRBJ2-5; D remains ambiguous. This CDR3 spans 14 amino acids. V gave up 0 bases and J gave up 1 base, with 7 bases separating them. Germline CDR1 SGDLS, CDR2 YYNGEE. The CDR3 DNA reads TGTGCCAGCAGCGTAGGTTGGATCCAAGAGACCCAGTACTTC. Translating it yields CASSVGWIQETQYF.

This chain links TRBV20-1 with TRBJ2-4, with D uncertain. The CDR3 is 13 amino acids. Per the germline V gene, CDR1 is DFQATT and CDR2 is SNEGSKA (reference sequence). The ends were cut back, 2 bases at V and 1 base at J, with 6 bases in the middle. The CDR3 spells CSARPRAKNIQYF. CDR3 sequence (DNA): TGCAGTGCTAGACCCAGGGCCAAAAACATTCAGTACTTC.

The chain combines TRBV5-1 with TRBJ1-5; maybe TRBD1 (5 bases). Germline assignment: CDR1 SGHRS and CDR2 YFSETQ. This CDR3 contains 13 residues. V was shortened by 4 bases and J by 4 bases, with 9 bases between the two germline ends. The DNA for the CDR3 is TGCGCCAGCAGCATCAGGGAGAATCAGCCCCAGCATTTT. Amino acids: CASSIRENQPQHF.

This clonotype was seen a few times. The V and J genes are TRBV18 and TRBJ1-3, with TRBD1 identical over 12 bases. V was pared by 2 bases and J by 3 bases, with 5 bases of the junction left unmatched. Germline values: CDR1 KGHSH, CDR2 LQKENI. This CDR3 region has 17 residues. Written as DNA, the CDR3 is TGTGCCAGCTCACCATCGGGACAGGGGGCGTTTGGAAACACCATATATTTT. Protein: CASSPSGQGAFGNTIYF.

The rearrangement joins TRBV5-1 to TRBJ2-1; 9 bases are shared with TRBD2. The CDR3 has 15 residues. Trimming removed 1 base from V and 10 bases from J; junction bases left unmatched: 9. Germline V gene lookup returns CDR1 SGHRS and CDR2 YFSETQ. CDR3 in DNA: TGCGCCAGCAGCTTGTTGTCTAGCGGGGCGCGCGAGCAGTTCTTC. Translation: CASSLLSSGAREQFF. The full variable domain, with the rest looked up from reference TRBV5-1 and TRBJ2-1, is KAGVTQTPRYLIKTRGQQVTLSCSPISGHRSVSWYQQTPGQGLQFLFEYFSETQRNKGNFPGRFSGRQFSNSRSEMNVSTLELGDSALYLCASSLLSSGAREQFFGPGTRLTVL.

The chain carries TRBV29-1 and TRBJ2-1, with TRBD2 identical over 8 bases. The length of the CDR3 is 14 residues. CDR1 is SQVTM, CDR2 ANQGSEA, per germline. Trimming at V came to 3 bases and at J to 9 bases, leaving 10 bases not matched to a gene. In DNA form, the CDR3 reads TGCAGCGTTGATGTACTAGCGGCTCAGGGTGAGCAGTTCTTC. It is translated as CSVDVLAAQGEQFF.

This chain connects TRBV7-9 to TRBJ2-5; D is uncertain. Germline values: CDR1 SEHNR, CDR2 FQNEAQ (reference sequence). The V and J ends lost 5 bases and 5 bases respectively, with 12 bases between them. CDR3 length: 13 residues. The CDR3 loop reads CASSDPPTETQYF. CDR3 nucleotides: TGTGCCAGCAGCGACCCTCCGACCGAGACCCAGTACTTC.

The chain has TRBV7-8 and TRBJ2-1; D unresolved. V lost 0 bases, J lost 0 bases, and 12 bases lay in between. The CDR3 loop spans 17 amino acids. Germline V gene sequence: CDR1 SGHVS, CDR2 FQNEAQ. CDR3 loop: CASSLAPPQSSYNEQFF. CDR3 coding DNA: TGTGCCAGCAGCTTAGCTCCCCCTCAGAGCTCCTACAATGAGCAGTTCTTC.

This clonotype was seen a handful of times. The chain employs TRBV27 and TRBJ1-1; no clear D gene. Germline loops: CDR1 MNHEY, CDR2 SMNVEV (reference sequence). The CDR3 length is 14 residues. Trimming shortened V by 4 bases and J by 5 bases, and 14 bases separated the two germline ends. CDR3 residues: CASSWQSSGTEAFF. The CDR3 DNA follows: TGTGCCAGCAGTTGGCAGAGCTCGGGGACTGAAGCTTTCTTT.

This clonotype was detected only a few times. The genes are TRBV10-3 and TRBJ2-2; D remains ambiguous. The CDR3 has 11 residues. From germline, CDR1 is ENHRY and CDR2 SYGVKD. The ends were cut back, 7 bases at V and 4 bases at J, with 4 bases in the middle. The CDR3 sequence: CAITSTGELFF. Here the CDR3 DNA reads TGTGCCATCACATCCACCGGGGAGCTGTTTTTT.

This clonotype was detected ten times or more. This chain connects TRBV12-3 or TRBV12-4 to TRBJ1-5; no clear D gene. V was shortened by 7 bases and J by 1 base, with 8 bases between the two germline ends. The CDR3 is 13 residues long. The CDR3 sequence: CASNLGSNQPQHF. The CDR3 DNA reads TGTGCCAGCAATTTGGGGAGCAATCAGCCCCAGCATTTT.

This clonotype was recorded many times. The V call is TRBV5-1, the J call TRBJ2-1; TRBD2 aligns across 8 bases. CDR3 length: 15 residues. Germline lookup yields CDR1 SGHRS and CDR2 YFSETQ. Losses at the gene ends were 0 bases for V and 5 bases for J; bases not matched to a gene: 4. CDR3 in DNA: TGCGCCAGCAGCTTGGAGGGACTAGGGGACAATGAGCAGTTCTTC. It codes for CASSLEGLGDNEQFF. The complete variable domain, with remaining parts taken from reference TRBV5-1 and TRBJ2-1, reads KAGVTQTPRYLIKTRGQQVTLSCSPISGHRSVSWYQQTPGQGLQFLFEYFSETQRNKGNFPGRFSGRQFSNSRSEMNVSTLELGDSALYLCASSLEGLGDNEQFFGPGTRLTVL.

The chain links TRBV12-3 or TRBV12-4 to TRBJ2-1; tentatively, D is TRBD2 (6 bases). This CDR3 is 16 amino acids long. The ends were cut back, 1 base at V and 2 bases at J, with 12 bases in the middle. The CDR3 spells CASSLGDSVPYNEQFF. As DNA, the CDR3 is TGTGCCAGCAGTTTAGGGGACTCCGTCCCCTACAATGAGCAGTTCTTC.

This chain links TRBV20-1 with TRBJ2-4; D not resolved. Trimming shortened V by 5 bases and J by 0 bases, and 11 bases separated the two germline ends. Germline values: CDR1 DFQATT, CDR2 SNEGSKA (reference sequence). The CDR3 runs to 14 residues. The CDR3 nucleotides are TGCAGTGCTGCCTCCCTCCGAGCCAAAAACATTCAGTACTTC. Its protein is CSAASLRAKNIQYF.

This sequence joins TRBV12-3 or TRBV12-4 and TRBJ2-5; D may be TRBD2 (5 bases). The CDR3 runs 14 residues. Trimming stripped 6 bases from V and 3 bases from J, with 14 bases between. The CDR3 sequence is CASSRGLVKETQYF. In DNA form, the CDR3 reads TGTGCCAGCAGCCGAGGACTGGTGAAAGAGACCCAGTACTTC.

This clonotype was seen a handful of times. The chain has TRBV7-8 and TRBJ2-7, with no clear D. Trimming left V 0 bases short and J 0 bases short, with 6 bases between. This CDR3 region has 14 residues. Germline CDR1 reads SGHVS; CDR2 reads FQNEAQ. CDR3 nucleotides: TGTGCCAGCAGCTTAGCGCCACACTCCTACGAGCAGTACTTC. This translates into CASSLAPHSYEQYF.